These 11 T cell receptor beta chains were sequenced from one sample in a study of cytomegalovirus exposure and HLA in healthy donors. The PCR contained 60 Vbeta and 13 Jbeta primers. The data were produced by immunoSEQ multiplex PCR, yet TCRdb's version contains in-frame clones alone and is incomplete. The data show about 160,000 clones, more than 60% seen once. Material for sequencing was PBMCs. The receptors were sampled from a woman aged 40 to 50 in good health and CMV-seropositive.

The chain uses TRBV5-4 and TRBJ2-4; TRBD2 matches at 9 bases. The CDR3 length is 14 residues. The ends lost 2 bases at V and 8 bases at J; junction bases unmatched: 5. CDR1 is SGHNT, CDR2 YYREEE, per germline (reference sequence). The CDR3 DNA reads as TGTGCCAGCAGCTTAGCGGGGGGCCGGGACATTCAGTACTTC. Protein: CASSLAGGRDIQYF. The complete variable domain, with remaining parts taken from reference TRBV5-4 and TRBJ2-4, reads ETGVTQSPTHLIKTRGQQVTLRCSSQSGHNTVSWYQQALGQGPQFIFQYYREEENGRGNFPPRFSGLQFPNYSSELNVNALELDDSALYLCASSLAGGRDIQYFGAGTRLSVL.

In this sample, this clone turned up once. This chain links TRBV6-5 with TRBJ1-2; 10 nucleotides agree with TRBD1. Trimming cost V 5 bases and J 8 bases; bases outside gene matches: 8. CDR3 length: 14 residues. Germline CDR1 MNHEY, CDR2 SVGAGI. In nucleotides, the CDR3 is TGTGCCAGCAGTCGGGACAGGGGAAGAGCCGGCTACACCTTC. Translated, it gives CASSRDRGRAGYTF.

This chain uses TRBV15 with TRBJ1-2; TRBD1 matches at 7 bases. Germline-derived CDR1 and CDR2 are LNHNV and YYDKDF (reference sequence). The CDR3 is 15 residues long. Trimming took 4 bases from V and 1 from J; bases not matched to a gene: 6. The CDR3 DNA sequence: TGTGCCACCAGCACCAGGACAGGAAGTAACTATGGCTACACCTTC. It yields the protein CATSTRTGSNYGYTF.

This sequence joins TRBV4-2 and TRBJ1-4, with D unclear. Germline V CDR1 and CDR2: LGHNA, YNFKEQ. The V end lost 1 base, the J end lost 7 bases, and 4 bases lay between the germline ends. CDR3 length: 12 residues. CDR3: CASSQASEKLFF. CDR3 coding DNA: TGTGCCAGCAGCCAAGCCTCTGAAAAACTGTTTTTT.

This clone has just a few counts. The chain links TRBV30 to TRBJ1-4, with D possibly TRBD1 on 6 matching bases. Germline lookup yields CDR1 GTSNPN and CDR2 SVGIG (reference sequence). V was trimmed by 3 bases and J by 3 bases, leaving 14 bases between them. The CDR3 has 15 residues. CDR3 coding DNA: TGTGCCTGGAGCCAACCTACAGGGTCTAATGAAAAACTGTTTTTT. Translated, it gives CAWSQPTGSNEKLFF.

The chain is built from TRBV7-2 and TRBJ1-1, with D perhaps TRBD1 (6 bases). Germline CDR1 is SGHTA and CDR2 is FQGNSA. The CDR3 contains 12 residues. V shed 9 bases and J shed 1 base, with 9 bases lying between them. CDR3 in DNA: TGTGCCAGTAACAGGGAGAACACTGAAGCTTTCTTT. Translating it yields CASNRENTEAFF.

The CDR3 here is CASSNRGRPYEQYF. The DNA of the CDR3 is TGTGCCAGCAGCAACAGGGGGCGGCCATATGAGCAGTACTTC. The chain carries TRBV28 and TRBJ2-7, with 9 nucleotides matching TRBD1. With 6 bases clipped from V and 7 bases from J, the junction kept 10 bases outside the gene matches. In germline, CDR1 is MDHEN, CDR2 SYDVKM. The CDR3 sequence is 14 residues long. The entire variable domain, with the rest obtained from reference TRBV28 and TRBJ2-7, is as follows: DVKVTQSSRYLVKRTGEKVFLECVQDMDHENMFWYRQDPGLGLRLIYFSYDVKMKEKGDIPEGYSVSREKKERFSLILESASTNQTSMYLCASSNRGRPYEQYFGPGTRLTVT.

The CDR3: CASSQEQGTEAFF. CDR3 DNA sequence: TGCGCCAGCAGCCAAGAACAGGGAACTGAAGCTTTCTTT. This chain connects TRBV4-1 to TRBJ1-1; TRBD1 is a possible D gene (6 bases). Germline loops: CDR1 MGHRA, CDR2 YSYEKL. The CDR3 covers 13 residues. Trimming stripped 0 bases from V and 5 bases from J, with 7 bases between.

J is TRBJ2-7 and V is TRBV7-8; possibly TRBD1 for D (5 bases). The V end was cut by 5 bases, the J end by 4 bases, with 9 bases between. Germline loops: CDR1 SGHVS, CDR2 FQNEAQ. The CDR3 runs to 12 residues. CDR3 sequence reads: CASSKDTYEQYF. CDR3 nucleotides: TGTGCCAGCAGCAAGGACACTTACGAGCAGTACTTC. The variable domain in full, completed from reference TRBV7-8 and TRBJ2-7, reads GAGVSQSPRYKVAKRGQDVALRCDPISGHVSLFWYQQALGQGPEFLTYFQNEAQLDKSGLPSDRFFAERPEGSVSTLKIQRTQQEDSAVYLCASSKDTYEQYFGPGTRLTVT.

The V gene is TRBV9, the J gene TRBJ1-3; a weak D match, TRBD1 (5 bases). With 0 bases removed from V and 2 bases from J, the gap between germline ends came to 15 bases. In germline, CDR1 is SGDLS, CDR2 YYNGEE. There are 17 residues in the CDR3. CDR3 loop: CASSVGGQLITGNTIYF. CDR3 bases: TGTGCCAGCAGCGTAGGAGGACAATTAATTACTGGAAACACCATATATTTT.

This clone was picked up one time. The V call is TRBV4-3, the J call TRBJ1-1; no clear D gene. V was clipped by 0 bases and J by 6 bases, with 11 bases between them. CDR1 LGHNA and CDR2 YSLEER come from the germline V gene. The CDR3 is 14 amino acids. The CDR3 region is CASSQESLESEAFF. The CDR3 DNA reads as TGCGCCAGCAGCCAAGAGAGCCTAGAATCTGAAGCTTTCTTT.